Listed here are 19 T cell receptor beta chains from one sample, sequenced in a study of Ad26.COV2.S vaccination and SARS-CoV-2 variants (dated by TCRdb to about 2021). The library was built by means of the immunoSEQ multiplex PCR assay. TCRdb retrieved this table from immuneACCESS and kept in-frame rearrangements only. Not all clones are present; in checked studies, unresolved V genes account for under half, and no reason is known for the remainder. This sample gives 450,000 to 550,000 clones in total; 89% of them show up just once. The ten top clones hold about 2.5% of the sample. The intended sense of this specimen's treatment or condition label: about 20 received Ad26.COV2.S at low or high dose, single or two shots; 5 received placebo; per-sample allocation not given. For vaccine and placebo recipients, the sequenced repertoires came from samples collected on day 63 after the first injection.

The starting material was peripheral blood, obtained in a trial of Ad26.COV2.S vaccine versus placebo. These receptors were collected from a person between 18 and 59 years old who received the Ad26.COV2.S COVID-19 vaccine or a placebo.

The chain employs TRBV3-1 (or the pseudogene TRBV3-2) and TRBJ2-5, with 7 nucleotides matching TRBD1. V lost 4 bases to trimming and J lost 5 bases; unmatched junction nucleotides: 10. Germline-derived CDR1 and CDR2 are LGHDT and YNNKEL (reference sequence). This CDR3 has 15 amino acids. CDR3 in DNA: TGTGCCAGCAGCCCTGGACAGGCAGTCCGGGAGACCCAGTACTTC. Its protein is CASSPGQAVRETQYF.

The V and J genes are TRBV4-2 and TRBJ2-5; D may be TRBD1 or TRBD2 (5 bases each). The CDR3 is 14 residues long. V was clipped by 1 base and J by 4 bases, with 10 bases between them. Per the germline V gene, CDR1 is LGHNA and CDR2 is YNFKEQ. The CDR3 protein is CASSQGDGAETQYF. Here the CDR3 DNA reads TGTGCCAGCAGCCAAGGGGACGGGGCAGAGACCCAGTACTTC.

V is TRBV24-1 and J is TRBJ2-1, with D perhaps TRBD2 (6 bases). The V gene lost 1 base and the J gene lost 1 base, with 13 bases spanning the gap. The CDR3 runs 17 residues. Germline V gene data show CDR1 as KGHDR and CDR2 as SFDVKD. The CDR3 DNA sequence: TGTGCCACCAGTGATTTTTATGCGGGAACATCCTACAATGAGCAGTTCTTC. It is translated as CATSDFYAGTSYNEQFF.

This chain joins TRBV19 and TRBJ2-4; 9 positions agree with TRBD2. The CDR3 is 18 amino acids. Germline-derived CDR1 and CDR2 are LNHDA and SQIVND (reference sequence). The ends lost 3 bases at V and 0 bases at J; junction bases unmatched: 9. This chain's CDR3 is CASSIVTSGLLAKNIQYF. In nucleotides, the CDR3 is TGTGCCAGTAGTATCGTAACTAGCGGGTTACTAGCCAAAAACATTCAGTACTTC.

V is TRBV18 and J is TRBJ1-1; perhaps TRBD1 as D (6 bases). Germline loops: CDR1 KGHSH, CDR2 LQKENI. Trimming took off 3 bases at V and 7 bases at J, with 15 bases between the two ends. The CDR3 extends over 14 amino acids. The CDR3 bases are TGTGCCAGCTCACCCCTAACTCAGGACAGTGAAGCTTTCTTT. Translated, it gives CASSPLTQDSEAFF.

As DNA, the CDR3 is TGTGCCAGCAGTTTAGCCGGGGAGCTGTTTTTT. This sequence encodes CASSLAGELFF. The J gene is TRBJ2-2, the V gene TRBV6-5; no definite D call. Trimming cost V 4 bases and J 6 bases, with 3 bases left between them. This CDR3 is 11 amino acids long. Germline V CDR1 and CDR2: MNHEY, SVGAGI.

The chain combines TRBV12-3 or TRBV12-4 with TRBJ1-2; D ambiguous. This CDR3 region has 13 residues. V dropped 2 bases and J dropped 4 bases, with 8 bases sitting between them. CDR3 nucleotide sequence: TGTGCCAGCAGTTTACCGGGTGGCTATGGCTACACCTTC. Protein: CASSLPGGYGYTF.

The chain has TRBV5-1 and TRBJ2-3, with 15 positions matching TRBD2. Germline V lookup: CDR1 SGHRS, CDR2 YFSETQ. Trimming took 4 bases from V and 4 from J; bases not matched to a gene: 4. This CDR3 has 16 amino acids. The DNA of the CDR3 is TGCGCCAGCAGCCAGGGACTAGCGGGGGGTGCAGATACGCAGTATTTT. It codes for CASSQGLAGGADTQYF. Full variable domain (rest looked up from reference TRBV5-1 and TRBJ2-3): KAGVTQTPRYLIKTRGQQVTLSCSPISGHRSVSWYQQTPGQGLQFLFEYFSETQRNKGNFPGRFSGRQFSNSRSEMNVSTLELGDSALYLCASSQGLAGGADTQYFGPGTRLTVL.

This clone was detected only a few times. The CDR3 here is CASSSSPTGSYEQYF. The CDR3 nucleotides read TGCGCCAGCAGCTCCTCCCCGACAGGCTCCTACGAGCAGTACTTC. This rearrangement joins TRBV5-1 to TRBJ2-7; D might be TRBD1 (6 bases). This CDR3 comprises 15 residues. V lost 3 bases and J 0 bases, leaving 13 bases between the germline ends. Germline V gene lookup returns CDR1 SGHRS and CDR2 YFSETQ.

This clone was recorded a few times. This chain joins TRBV10-3 and TRBJ1-2; D not resolved. Germline V gene data show CDR1 as ENHRY and CDR2 as SYGVKD. CDR3 length: 12 residues. The ends were cut back, 3 bases at V and 0 bases at J, with 2 bases in the middle. The CDR3 DNA reads as TGTGCCATCAGTGAAACTAACTATGGCTACACCTTC. It is translated as CAISETNYGYTF.

The chain has TRBV19 and TRBJ2-6; no definite D call. The CDR3 length is 13 residues. Per germline, CDR1 LNHDA and CDR2 SQIVND (reference sequence). V lost 3 bases, J lost 0 bases, and 0 bases lay in between. In nucleotides, the CDR3 is TGTGCCAGTAGTATCTCTGGGGCCAACGTCCTGACTTTC. This gives the protein CASSISGANVLTF. Using reference TRBV19 and TRBJ2-6 for the parts outside the CDR3, the full variable domain is DGGITQSPKYLFRKEGQNVTLSCEQNLNHDAMYWYRQDPGQGLRLIYYSQIVNDFQKGDIAEGYSVSREKKESFPLTVTSAQKNPTAFYLCASSISGANVLTFGAGSRLTVL.

The chain has TRBV18 and TRBJ2-5; 12 nucleotides line up with TRBD2. The CDR3 contains 16 residues. Germline assignment: CDR1 KGHSH and CDR2 LQKENI. V gave up 3 bases and J gave up 4 bases; unmatched junction bases: 6. Here the CDR3 reads CASSPPTSGGSETQYF. CDR3 DNA: TGTGCCAGCTCACCGCCGACTAGCGGGGGCTCAGAGACCCAGTACTTC.

This sequence joins TRBV6-5 and TRBJ2-3, with 10 bases lining up with TRBD1. Germline values: CDR1 MNHEY, CDR2 SVGAGI. J gave up 0 bases and V 8 bases, and 5 bases lay outside the gene matches. The CDR3 contains 15 residues. This chain's CDR3 is CASGTGVTSTDTQYF. CDR3 DNA: TGTGCCAGCGGGACAGGGGTTACTAGCACAGATACGCAGTATTTT.

The table lists this clone with a count of one. The chain recombines TRBV11-2 with TRBJ1-6; D is uncertain. Germline CDR1 reads SGHAT; CDR2 reads FQNNGV. The length of the CDR3 is 16 residues. The ends were cut back, 5 bases at V and 2 bases at J, with 13 bases in the middle. CDR3 region: CASSPTPPPYNSPLHF. CDR3 coding DNA: TGTGCCAGCAGCCCCACCCCCCCGCCCTATAATTCACCCCTCCACTTT.

V and J are TRBV2 and TRBJ2-3; D is possibly TRBD2 (6 bases). CDR3 length equals 14 residues. V was cut by 7 bases and J by 7 bases, with 18 bases left in between. Germline assignment: CDR1 SNHLY and CDR2 FYNNEI. As DNA, the CDR3 is TGTGCCAGCACTACCACTAGGGAGGCAAATACGCAGTATTTT. This encodes CASTTTREANTQYF. Full variable domain (remainder filled in from reference TRBV2 and TRBJ2-3): EPEVTQTPSHQVTQMGQEVILRCVPISNHLYFYWYRQILGQKVEFLVSFYNNEISEKSEIFDDQFSVERPDGSNFTLKIRSTKLEDSAMYFCASTTTREANTQYFGPGTRLTVL.

V gene TRBV28 combines with J gene TRBJ2-1; TRBD1 aligns across 9 bases. This CDR3 region has 18 residues. The V gene's germline CDR1 is MDHEN and CDR2 SYDVKM. V was pared by 2 bases and J by 5 bases, with 13 bases of the junction left unmatched. Here the CDR3 DNA reads TGTGCCAGCAGTTTACGGGACAGGGCCCTCGGGAGACACAATGAGCAGTTCTTC. The encoded protein is CASSLRDRALGRHNEQFF.

The genes are TRBV16 and TRBJ2-5; either TRBD1 or TRBD2 may fit D (6 bases each). This CDR3 has 15 residues. V dropped 2 bases and J dropped 2 bases, with 12 bases sitting between them. CDR1 is KGHSY, CDR2 FQNENV, per germline. For the CDR3, the DNA is TGTGCCAGCAGCCAACGGGGGCCGCAGCAAGAGACCCAGTACTTC. Its translation: CASSQRGPQQETQYF. The full variable domain, in which reference TRBV16 and TRBJ2-5 provide the parts outside the CDR3, is GEEVAQTPKHLVRGEGQKAKLYCAPIKGHSYVFWYQQVLKNEFKFLISFQNENVFDETGMPKERFSAKCLPNSPCSLEIQATKLEDSAVYFCASSQRGPQQETQYFGPGTRLLVL.

The chain's CDR3 is CASSTDQVGGYGYTF. In DNA, the CDR3 is TGTGCCAGCAGTACGGACCAGGTGGGAGGCTATGGCTACACCTTC. The rearrangement uses TRBV6-2 or TRBV6-3 and TRBJ1-2; D remains unclear. Germline V gene lookup returns CDR1 MNHEY and CDR2 SVGEGT. This CDR3 has 15 amino acids. V lost 5 bases and J lost 4, with 17 bases in between.

The chain joins TRBV2 to TRBJ1-1, with D unresolved. The ends were cut back, 6 bases at V and 1 base at J, with 12 bases in the middle. CDR1 and CDR2 (germline): SNHLY, FYNNEI. CDR3 length equals 14 residues. As DNA, the CDR3 is TGTGCCAGCAGCCCTCAGGTTCGGAACACTGAAGCTTTCTTT. Its translation: CASSPQVRNTEAFF. The full variable domain, completed using reference TRBV2 and TRBJ1-1, is EPEVTQTPSHQVTQMGQEVILRCVPISNHLYFYWYRQILGQKVEFLVSFYNNEISEKSEIFDDQFSVERPDGSNFTLKIRSTKLEDSAMYFCASSPQVRNTEAFFGQGTRLTVV.